Following are 4 T cell receptor beta chains from one sample sequenced in a study of regulatory T cells in long-lasting Graves disease. Sample time point: newly diagnosed GD, antithyroid drugs for less than 3 months. RNA isolated from PBMCs was used to make the TCR library. To make TCR beta libraries, researchers used iRepertoire HTBI primers and Arm-PCR of CDR3 regions. From the multiplex PCR reads, TCRdb called clonotypes with MiXCR, one entry per CDR3 protein. The sample lists 540,000 or so distinct CDR3 sequences, roughly 12% seen once, with roughly a tenth in the top ten. In addition, the sample was reused for a study of T cells in Graves' hyperthyroidism and ophthalmopathy.

The source material was peripheral blood mononuclear cells (PBMCs), sampled at new diagnosis, from a patient treated with antithyroid drugs. All receptors come from a man aged 30 to 45 with Graves disease.

The V call is TRBV10-2, the J call TRBJ2-3, with D possibly being TRBD2 (6 bases). Germline loops: CDR1 WSHSY, CDR2 SAAADI. CDR3 length: 19 residues. The V end was cut by 2 bases, the J end by 5 bases, with 26 bases between. CDR3 sequence reads: CASSEVWTAEAAAGDTQYF. Written as DNA, the CDR3 is TGCGCCAGCAGTGAGGTCTGGACGGCAGAAGCGGCAGCGGGAGATACGCAGTATTTT.

This clonotype was found many times. CDR3 protein: CASSTSGIAGELFF. The CDR3 DNA reads TGCGCCAGCAGTACCAGCGGGATCGCCGGGGAGCTGTTTTTT. The chain joins TRBV10-1 to TRBJ2-2, with 7 bases aligning to TRBD2. Losses at the gene ends were 5 bases for V and 6 bases for J; bases not matched to a gene: 6. In germline, CDR1 is WNHNN, CDR2 SYGVQD (reference sequence). The CDR3 runs to 14 residues.

This clonotype was recorded many times. The junction differs from germline at one of its ends, possibly a read error. The chain joins TRBV3-1 to TRBJ2-1; TRBD2 agrees at 9 bases. The CDR3 is 15 residues long. CDR1 and CDR2 from the germline V gene are LGHDT and YNNKEL (reference sequence). The CDR3 loop is CASSQDVAGAPPPLF. The CDR3 DNA follows: TGTGCCAGCAGCCAAGATGTAGCGGGAGCCCCCCCTCCCCTCTTC.

At least ten counts were recorded for this clonotype. This chain connects TRBV3-1 to TRBJ1-5; no reliable D call. The germline V gene encodes CDR1 LGHDT and CDR2 YNNKEL (reference sequence). The V end lost 3 bases, the J end lost 8 bases, and 11 bases lay between the germline ends. The CDR3 runs 13 residues. The CDR3 DNA reads as TGTGCCAGCAGCCAGCTGGACGAGGAGCCCCAGCATTTT. As protein: CASSQLDEEPQHF. The full variable domain, completed using reference TRBV3-1 and TRBJ1-5, is DTAVSQTPKYLVTQMGNDKSIKCEQNLGHDTMYWYKQDSKKFLKIMFSYNNKELIINETVPNRFSPKSPDKAHLNLHINSLELGDSAVYFCASSQLDEEPQHFGDGTRLSIL.